The 7 T cell receptor beta chains below come from one sample, sequenced in a study of T-cell reconstitution after alpha-beta-depleted transplantation in children (dated by TCRdb to 2015 to 2016). The library was generated by PCR. TCRdb names Illumina HiSeq 2500 as the instrument used. TCR library preparation used molecular barcoding, with unique molecular identifiers applied to normalize quantification of the TCRbeta repertoire. The public reads were quality trimmed at Q25 with fastp and then assembled into clones with MiXCR by TCRdb, keeping productive beta chains. One record per CDR3 amino acid sequence lists the most common genes and DNA. The sample table lists about 490,000 distinct CDR3 sequences, 8% to 11% of them with a count of one. 2% to 2.5% of the sample is held by the ten biggest clonotypes. Sample treatment or condition, as interpreted from the label and publication: allogeneic hematopoietic cell transplantation with graft depleted of TCRalphabeta T cells and CD19 B cells.

This material consisted of PBMCs, taken before TCRalphabeta/CD19-depleted stem cell transplant. The receptors derive from a child aged 2 to 15 with inherited bone marrow failure, due to receive a stem cell transplant.

This clonotype was counted many times. The rearrangement joins TRBV7-8 to TRBJ2-3; D is possibly TRBD2 (6 bases). The CDR3 spans 13 residues. Germline V CDR1 and CDR2: SGHVS, FQNEAQ. V was pared by 8 bases and J by 3 bases, with 12 bases between. The CDR3 DNA reads TGTGCCAGCCGCCCGAGCGGGACAGATACGCAGTATTTT. This sequence encodes CASRPSGTDTQYF.

This clonotype was picked up many times. The chain links TRBV7-2 to TRBJ2-7, with 9 bases lining up with TRBD1. Trimming at V came to 4 bases and at J to 3 bases, leaving 7 bases not matched to a gene. CDR3 size: 15 residues. The V gene's germline CDR1 is SGHTA and CDR2 FQGNSA. CDR3 protein: CASSSQTGGGYEQYF. DNA for the CDR3: TGTGCCAGCAGCTCGCAGACAGGGGGAGGCTACGAGCAGTACTTC.

This clonotype was counted at least ten times. The chain uses TRBV7-8 and TRBJ1-6, with 7 nucleotides matching TRBD1. V lost 3 bases, J lost 3 bases, and 5 bases stayed unmatched. Germline assignment: CDR1 SGHVS and CDR2 FQNEAQ. The CDR3 runs 16 residues. CDR3 sequence (DNA): TGTGCCAGCAGCTTCGCCGGGGACAGCTATAATTCACCCCTCCACTTT. This codes for CASSFAGDSYNSPLHF.

This clonotype was seen ten or more times. V gene TRBV9 combines with J gene TRBJ2-1, with D possibly matching TRBD2 (6 bases). V dropped 0 bases and J dropped 3 bases, with 10 bases sitting between them. Germline values: CDR1 SGDLS, CDR2 YYNGEE. CDR3 length: 15 amino acids. Here the CDR3 DNA reads TGTGCCAGCAGCGTAGGGGGGGAGTACTACAATGAGCAGTTCTTC. It specifies CASSVGGEYYNEQFF.

This clonotype showed up just a few times. The V and J genes are TRBV27 and TRBJ2-3, with TRBD2 identical over 8 bases. The J segment lost 3 bases and the V segment lost 6 bases, leaving 8 bases of the junction unmatched. Germline V CDR1 and CDR2: MNHEY, SMNVEV (reference sequence). CDR3 length: 15 amino acids. CDR3 sequence: CASRGLAGGTDTQYF. In DNA form, the CDR3 reads TGTGCCAGCAGAGGACTGGCGGGAGGAACAGATACGCAGTATTTT.

In this sample, this clonotype turned up many times. The chain couples TRBV7-9 to TRBJ2-2; 7 bases fit TRBD2. CDR3 size: 16 residues. Germline CDR1 is SEHNR and CDR2 is FQNEAQ (reference sequence). The ends lost 2 bases at V and 3 bases at J; junction bases unmatched: 6. CDR3 loop: CASSLFQSGDTGELFF. As DNA, the CDR3 is TGTGCCAGCAGCTTATTTCAAAGCGGGGACACCGGGGAGCTGTTTTTT.

A note on this clonotype: Since a much larger clone is just one base distant, this may be a read error. The chain is built from TRBV11-1 and TRBJ1-2; D not resolved. This CDR3 region has 16 residues. In germline, CDR1 is SGHAT, CDR2 FQDESV (reference sequence). The CDR3 loop is CTSSLAWKAQDYGYTF. In DNA form, the CDR3 reads TGTACCAGCAGCTTAGCGTGGAAGGCCCAGGACTATGGCTACACCTTC.